One and the same sample provided the 28 T cell receptor beta chains below, sequenced in a study of CD8+CD57+ T cells in acquired aplastic anemia. All sequencing subjects had displayed CD8+CD57+ cell expansion on flow cytometry. Both TCR beta VDJ combination and CDR3 sequence profiling were carried out. Genomic DNA was the template for this profiling. Each CDR3 protein is one row after TCRdb ran MiXCR on the reads. The data contain around 200,000 distinct CDR3 sequences, roughly 65% of them seen just once; the ten biggest clones take up under 45%. The sample taken for sequencing was sorted CD4+, CD8+, or CD8+CD57+ T cells (not recorded which) from PBMCs. The receptor source for this set is a human donor with aplastic anemia.

V usage is TRBV29-1 and J usage is TRBJ1-2; 7 bases agree with TRBD1. The V gene end was trimmed by 3 bases and the J gene end by 6 bases; junction bases not matched to a gene: 7. Germline lookup yields CDR1 SQVTM and CDR2 ANQGSEA. CDR3 length: 13 residues. The CDR3 loop is CSVERTGRDGYTF. CDR3 in DNA: TGCAGCGTTGAGAGGACAGGACGAGATGGCTACACCTTC.

This chain connects TRBV9 to TRBJ1-5, with D perhaps TRBD1 (5 bases). Germline V gives CDR1 SGDLS, CDR2 YYNGEE. Trimming took 4 bases from V and 8 from J, leaving 19 bases between them. The CDR3 consists of 15 residues. The CDR3, as DNA: TGTGCCAGCAGCCCCTCGTTGGGGGTGAAGGAGCCCCAGCATTTT. It translates to CASSPSLGVKEPQHF.

On this clonotype: Relative to the germline gene, one junction end is altered; a read error may explain this. This chain connects TRBV7-9 to TRBJ2-2, with D possibly matching TRBD2 (5 bases). The V gene's germline CDR1 is SEHNR and CDR2 FQNEAQ (reference sequence). The CDR3 consists of 18 residues. CDR3 region: CASSLPPPGYKNTGELYF. The CDR3 coding sequence is TGTGCCAGCAGCCTCCCTCCTCCGGGCTACAAGAACACCGGGGAGCTGTATTTT.

This clonotype has only one observation. CDR3 loop: CASSTLYGYTF. DNA of the CDR3: TGTGCCAGTAGTACCCTCTATGGCTACACCTTC. This sequence joins TRBV19 and TRBJ1-2, with D hard to call. The CDR3 covers 11 residues. Germline V gene data show CDR1 as LNHDA and CDR2 as SQIVND (reference sequence). V lost 4 bases and J lost 4, with 4 bases in between.

The genes are TRBV10-3 and TRBJ1-5, with D possibly being TRBD1 (5 bases). Germline CDR1 reads ENHRY; CDR2 reads SYGVKD. This CDR3 comprises 13 residues. V was shortened by 5 bases and J by 7 bases, with 12 bases between the two germline ends. In DNA form, the CDR3 reads TGTGCCATCAGTCAAGGGACCGAGCAGCCCCAGCATTTT. Its translation is CAISQGTEQPQHF.

This clonotype has a count of ten or more. The chain recombines TRBV11-3 with TRBJ2-1; 10 bases agree with TRBD1. The V and J ends lost 3 bases and 8 bases, in that order; junction bases with no gene match: 16. Germline-derived CDR1 and CDR2 are SGHNT and YENEEA. This CDR3 has 18 residues. The CDR3: CASSFRSDGDRGVDEQFF. The CDR3 DNA follows: TGTGCCAGCAGCTTTAGGTCTGACGGGGACAGGGGCGTAGATGAGCAGTTCTTC.

As regards this clonotype: A junction end diverges from the germline sequence, so it may reflect a read error. This rearrangement joins TRBV7-9 to TRBJ2-3; D is uncertain. Germline values: CDR1 SEHNR, CDR2 FQNEAQ (reference sequence). The CDR3 spans 15 residues. For the CDR3, the DNA is TGCGCCAGCAGCCCTGACGGTGGCAGCACAGATACGCAGTATTTT. It codes for CASSPDGGSTDTQYF.

Many counts were recorded for this clonotype. The chain recombines TRBV12-3 or TRBV12-4 with TRBJ1-2; no clear D. V lost 4 bases, J lost 4 bases, and 10 bases lay in between. CDR3 length: 13 residues. The CDR3 is CASSSRTLYGYTF. The CDR3 DNA is TGTGCCAGCAGTTCAAGAACCCTCTATGGCTACACCTTC.

Notes on this clonotype: One end of the junction is discordant with germline, which a read error may explain. The J gene is TRBJ2-3, the V gene TRBV5-4; TRBD1 matches at 10 bases. CDR1 is SGHNT, CDR2 YYREEE, per germline (reference sequence). CDR3 length equals 16 residues. CDR3 sequence: CASSLGQGDTTDTQYF. The CDR3 DNA is TGCGCCAGCAGCTTAGGACAGGGGGACACCACAGATACGCAGTATTTT.

For this clonotype: A single base separates this from a much larger clone, so it may be a read error. This sequence joins TRBV5-4 and TRBJ2-1, with TRBD1 matching over 7 bases. J was trimmed by 3 bases and V by 3 bases; bases with no gene match: 3. Germline V CDR1 and CDR2: SGHNT, YYREEE (reference sequence). CDR3 length: 14 residues. CDR3 coding DNA: TGTGCCAGCAGCTCCGGGACAGACTACAATGAGCAGTTCTTC. Translated, it gives CASSSGTDYNEQFF.

The CDR3 sequence is CSARDRGGGTEAFF. The CDR3 bases are TGCAGTGCTAGGGATCGTGGGGGGGGCACTGAAGCTTTCTTT. The rearrangement joins TRBV20-1 to TRBJ1-1; a possible D gene is TRBD1 (5 bases). The V and J ends lost 3 bases and 4 bases respectively, with 15 bases between them. The CDR3 runs to 14 residues. Germline CDR1 is DFQATT and CDR2 is SNEGSKA (reference sequence).

This clonotype was seen a handful of times. V is TRBV10-3 and J is TRBJ2-1; 7 nucleotides agree with TRBD2. The CDR3 extends over 14 amino acids. J gave up 5 bases and V 8 bases, and 9 bases lay outside the gene matches. CDR1 ENHRY and CDR2 SYGVKD come from the germline V gene. The CDR3 region has the DNA TGTGCCATCGAGAGGAGCGGGGCCGACAATGAGCAGTTCTTC. It codes for CAIERSGADNEQFF.

V usage is TRBV20-1 and J usage is TRBJ2-7; a weak D match, TRBD1 (5 bases). In germline, CDR1 is DFQATT, CDR2 SNEGSKA (reference sequence). The CDR3 length is 12 residues. Trimming stripped 5 bases from V and 3 bases from J, with 11 bases between. As DNA, the CDR3 is TGCAGTGCTCCCTACGACAGCTACGAGCAGTACTTC. This encodes CSAPYDSYEQYF.

The genes are TRBV2 and TRBJ2-7; TRBD1 matches 7 bases. Unmatched junction bases numbered 11, after V lost 6 bases and J lost 0 bases. CDR1 and CDR2 from the germline V gene are SNHLY and FYNNEI. CDR3 size: 16 residues. CDR3 in amino acids: CASRPPVRDSSYEQYF. The CDR3 bases are TGTGCCAGCAGACCCCCGGTCCGGGACAGCTCCTACGAGCAGTACTTC. Full variable domain (outside the CDR3, taken from reference TRBV2 and TRBJ2-7): EPEVTQTPSHQVTQMGQEVILRCVPISNHLYFYWYRQILGQKVEFLVSFYNNEISEKSEIFDDQFSVERPDGSNFTLKIRSTKLEDSAMYFCASRPPVRDSSYEQYFGPGTRLTVT.

This clonotype appeared many times. The genes are TRBV5-1 and TRBJ1-4, with unresolved D. The ends were cut back, 2 bases at V and 3 bases at J, with 14 bases in the middle. The CDR3 has 16 amino acids. Germline V gives CDR1 SGHRS, CDR2 YFSETQ. The CDR3 loop reads CASSFGPETSNEKLFF. The CDR3 DNA reads TGCGCCAGCAGCTTTGGCCCGGAGACCTCTAATGAAAAACTGTTTTTT.

The gene calls are TRBV19 and TRBJ2-2; D perhaps matches TRBD1 (5 bases). Germline-derived CDR1 and CDR2 are LNHDA and SQIVND (reference sequence). Trimming shortened V by 7 bases and J by 6 bases, and 6 bases separated the two germline ends. The CDR3 sequence is 11 residues long. The CDR3 region is CASKTAGELFF. For the CDR3, the DNA is TGTGCCAGTAAGACAGCCGGGGAGCTGTTTTTT.

The J gene is TRBJ2-7, the V gene TRBV7-9; no clear D. The CDR3 totals 12 residues. Germline CDR1 reads SEHNR; CDR2 reads FQNEAQ (reference sequence). V was trimmed by 9 bases and J by 3 bases, leaving 12 bases between them. The CDR3 DNA follows: TGTGCCAGTAGCAATCCGAACTACGAGCAGTACTTC. It specifies CASSNPNYEQYF.

This clonotype has a handful of counts. The genes are TRBV10-2 and TRBJ2-2; the D gene is possibly TRBD1 (6 bases). Germline CDR1 is WSHSY and CDR2 is SAAADI. CDR3 size: 16 residues. The germline V and J ends were trimmed by 3 bases and 6 bases, with 17 bases remaining between them. The CDR3 is CASSDLITGTAGELFF. In DNA form, the CDR3 reads TGCGCCAGCAGTGACCTAATTACAGGGACGGCCGGGGAGCTGTTTTTT.

The chain uses TRBV19 and TRBJ1-1; D is ambiguous. Trimming removed 7 bases at V and 4 bases at J, with 19 bases between. The CDR3 extends over 15 amino acids. Germline CDR1 reads LNHDA; CDR2 reads SQIVND (reference sequence). The CDR3 is CASNRFYRSGTEAFF. The CDR3 nucleotides are TGTGCCAGTAACAGATTCTATCGAAGCGGCACTGAAGCTTTCTTT. Looking up the rest from reference TRBV19 and TRBJ1-1 gives the full variable domain: DGGITQSPKYLFRKEGQNVTLSCEQNLNHDAMYWYRQDPGQGLRLIYYSQIVNDFQKGDIAEGYSVSREKKESFPLTVTSAQKNPTAFYLCASNRFYRSGTEAFFGQGTRLTVV.

The rearrangement joins TRBV19 to TRBJ1-6; 8 bases map to TRBD1. The CDR3 is 15 amino acids. After removal of 6 bases from V and 6 bases from J, the junction contained 7 bases not matched to a gene. Germline V gives CDR1 LNHDA, CDR2 SQIVND (reference sequence). CDR3 sequence reads: CASSDRGARNSPLHF. For the CDR3, the DNA is TGTGCCAGTAGCGACAGGGGCGCTCGTAATTCACCCCTCCACTTT.

The chain links TRBV29-1 to TRBJ1-2; D not resolved. CDR1 and CDR2 (germline): SQVTM, ANQGSEA. CDR3 length: 12 amino acids. Trimming took 3 bases from V and 4 from J, leaving 9 bases between them. The CDR3 DNA reads as TGCAGCGTTGACAGGCAGTCCTATGGCTACACCTTC. Its protein product is CSVDRQSYGYTF.

The chain employs TRBV13 and TRBJ2-7; D uncertain. The J call is in doubt because the DNA end fits TRBJ2-5 better. Germline V gene lookup returns CDR1 PRHDT and CDR2 FYEKMQ (reference sequence). The CDR3 length is 15 residues. Written as DNA, the CDR3 is TGTGCCAGCAGCTCTTCACCTGAATACCAAGAGACCCAGTACTTC. It codes for CASSSSPEYQETQYF.

This clonotype was counted many times. The chain joins TRBV2 to TRBJ2-1, with unresolved D. With 4 bases removed from V and 1 base from J, the gap between germline ends came to 8 bases. The germline CDR1 and CDR2 sequences are SNHLY and FYNNEI. The CDR3 spans 14 residues. CDR3: CASSGVESYNEQFF. The CDR3 DNA follows: TGTGCCAGCAGTGGAGTAGAGTCCTACAATGAGCAGTTCTTC.

The V gene is TRBV7-8, the J gene TRBJ2-7; 9 bases agree with TRBD1. Germline CDR1 is SGHVS and CDR2 is FQNEAQ. J lost 6 bases, V lost 5 bases, and 8 bases had no gene match. The CDR3 totals 14 residues. CDR3: CASSPGTGTVEQYF. The CDR3 DNA reads TGTGCCAGCAGCCCCGGGACAGGGACCGTCGAGCAGTACTTC.

This clonotype showed up just a few times. The chain links TRBV19 to TRBJ2-7; the D is unclear. With 6 bases removed from V and 4 bases from J, the gap between germline ends came to 13 bases. The germline V gene encodes CDR1 LNHDA and CDR2 SQIVND (reference sequence). This CDR3 comprises 13 residues. The CDR3 loop is CASSPKSLYEQYF. The CDR3 nucleotides read TGTGCCAGTAGCCCAAAGTCCCTTTACGAGCAGTACTTC.

This clonotype was counted at least ten times. This sequence joins TRBV6-1 and TRBJ2-5, with D possibly TRBD1 on 6 matching bases. The CDR3 consists of 13 residues. The germline CDR1 and CDR2 sequences are MNHNS and SASEGT. V lost 6 bases, J lost 5 bases, and 13 bases lay in between. CDR3 in DNA: TGTGCCAGCAGCTCAGACAGGCGGGAGACCCAGTACTTC. Translating it yields CASSSDRRETQYF.

The rearrangement uses TRBV7-2 and TRBJ2-2; 7 positions agree with TRBD1. Germline lookup yields CDR1 SGHTA and CDR2 FQGNSA. This CDR3 is built from 16 residues. J gave up 7 bases and V 1 base, and 9 bases lay outside the gene matches. The CDR3 loop reads CASSLVGSGGNGELFF. The CDR3 DNA follows: TGTGCCAGCAGCTTAGTGGGCTCAGGGGGAAACGGGGAGCTGTTTTTT.

The chain links TRBV20-1 to TRBJ1-4; the D gene is possibly TRBD1 (5 bases). The CDR3 is 13 residues long. V was shortened by 4 bases and J by 8 bases, with 14 bases between the two germline ends. Per the germline V gene, CDR1 is DFQATT and CDR2 is SNEGSKA (reference sequence). The CDR3 reads CSATRGKREKLFF. In DNA, the CDR3 is TGCAGTGCTACCCGGGGCAAGAGGGAAAAACTGTTTTTT.